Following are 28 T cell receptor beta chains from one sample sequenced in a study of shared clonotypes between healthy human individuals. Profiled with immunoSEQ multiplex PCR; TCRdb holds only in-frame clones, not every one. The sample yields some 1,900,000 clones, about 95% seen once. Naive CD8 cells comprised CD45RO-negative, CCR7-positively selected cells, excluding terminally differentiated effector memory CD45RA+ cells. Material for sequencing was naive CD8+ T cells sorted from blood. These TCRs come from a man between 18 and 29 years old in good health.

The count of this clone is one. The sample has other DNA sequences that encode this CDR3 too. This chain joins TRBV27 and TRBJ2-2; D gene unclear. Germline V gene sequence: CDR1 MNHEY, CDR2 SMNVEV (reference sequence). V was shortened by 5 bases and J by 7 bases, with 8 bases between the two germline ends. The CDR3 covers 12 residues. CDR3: CASSPGSGELFF. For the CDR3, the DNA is TGTGCCAGCAGTCCCGGAAGCGGGGAGCTGTTTTTT.

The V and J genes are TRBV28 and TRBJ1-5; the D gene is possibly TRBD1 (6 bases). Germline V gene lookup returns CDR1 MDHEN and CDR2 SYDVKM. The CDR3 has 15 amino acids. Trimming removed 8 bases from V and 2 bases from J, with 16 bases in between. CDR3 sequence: CASGHRDIGNQPQHF. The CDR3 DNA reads TGTGCCAGCGGGCACCGGGACATAGGCAATCAGCCCCAGCATTTT.

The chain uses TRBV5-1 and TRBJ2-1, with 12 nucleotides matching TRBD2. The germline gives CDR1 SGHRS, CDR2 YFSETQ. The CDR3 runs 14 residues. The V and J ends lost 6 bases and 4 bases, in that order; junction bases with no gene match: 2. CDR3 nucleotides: TGCGCCAGCACCGGACTAGCGGGATACAATGAGCAGTTCTTC. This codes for CASTGLAGYNEQFF.

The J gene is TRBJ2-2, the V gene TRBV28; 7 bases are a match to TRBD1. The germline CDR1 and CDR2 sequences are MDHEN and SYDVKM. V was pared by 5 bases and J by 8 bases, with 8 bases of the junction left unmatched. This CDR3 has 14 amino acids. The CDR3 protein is CASSLDRMEGELFF. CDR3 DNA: TGTGCCAGCAGTCTGGACAGGATGGAGGGGGAGCTGTTTTTT. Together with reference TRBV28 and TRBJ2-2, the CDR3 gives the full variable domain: DVKVTQSSRYLVKRTGEKVFLECVQDMDHENMFWYRQDPGLGLRLIYFSYDVKMKEKGDIPEGYSVSREKKERFSLILESASTNQTSMYLCASSLDRMEGELFFGEGSRLTVL.

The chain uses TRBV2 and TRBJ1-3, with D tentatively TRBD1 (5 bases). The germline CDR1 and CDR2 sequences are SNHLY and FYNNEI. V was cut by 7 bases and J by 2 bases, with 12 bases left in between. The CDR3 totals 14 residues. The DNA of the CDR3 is TGTGCCAGCAAGGGCGGGGGAGCTGGAAACACCATATATTTT. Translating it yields CASKGGGAGNTIYF.

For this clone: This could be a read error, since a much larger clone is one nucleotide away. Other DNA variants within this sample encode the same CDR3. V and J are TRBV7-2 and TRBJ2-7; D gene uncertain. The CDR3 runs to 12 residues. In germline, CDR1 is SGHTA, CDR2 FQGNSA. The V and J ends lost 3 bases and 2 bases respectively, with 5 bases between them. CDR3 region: CASSLGTYEQYF. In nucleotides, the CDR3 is TGTGCCAGCAGCTTGGGGACCTACGAGCAGTACTTC.

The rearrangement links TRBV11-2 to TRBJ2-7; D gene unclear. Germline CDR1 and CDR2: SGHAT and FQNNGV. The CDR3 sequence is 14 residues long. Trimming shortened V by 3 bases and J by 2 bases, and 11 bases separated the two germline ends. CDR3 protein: CASSLIGSTYEQYF. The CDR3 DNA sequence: TGTGCCAGCAGCTTGATCGGGTCTACCTACGAGCAGTACTTC.

CDR3 sequence reads: CAWSRRTSNTGELFF. The CDR3 DNA is TGTGCCTGGAGTCGGAGGACCTCGAACACCGGGGAGCTGTTTTTT. The chain has TRBV30 and TRBJ2-2; tentative D call: TRBD2 (5 bases). Germline CDR1 is GTSNPN and CDR2 is SVGIG (reference sequence). The CDR3 length is 15 residues. Trimming took off 2 bases at V and 0 bases at J, with 10 bases between the two ends.

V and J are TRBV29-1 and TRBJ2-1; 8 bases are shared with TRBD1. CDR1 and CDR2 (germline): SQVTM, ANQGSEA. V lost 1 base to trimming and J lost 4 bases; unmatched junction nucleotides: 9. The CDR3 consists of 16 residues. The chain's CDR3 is CSVEGGTGSSYNEQFF. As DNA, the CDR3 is TGCAGCGTTGAAGGGGGGACAGGTTCATCGTACAATGAGCAGTTCTTC.

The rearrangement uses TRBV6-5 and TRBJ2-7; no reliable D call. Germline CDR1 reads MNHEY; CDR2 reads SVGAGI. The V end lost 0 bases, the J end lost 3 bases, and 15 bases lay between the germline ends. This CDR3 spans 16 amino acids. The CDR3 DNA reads TGTGCCAGCAGTTACTCGAGTGGGCAGGTCATCTACGAGCAGTACTTC. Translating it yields CASSYSSGQVIYEQYF.

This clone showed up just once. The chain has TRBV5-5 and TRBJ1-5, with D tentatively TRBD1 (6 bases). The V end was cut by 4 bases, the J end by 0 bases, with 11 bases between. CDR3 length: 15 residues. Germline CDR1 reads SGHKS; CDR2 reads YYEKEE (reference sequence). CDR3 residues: CASSLGGNSNQPQHF. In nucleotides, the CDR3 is TGTGCCAGCAGCCTAGGGGGAAATAGCAATCAGCCCCAGCATTTT.

The CDR3 nucleotides read TGTGCCAGCAGTCCCCCCGAGGGAAGTCAGCCCCAGCATTTT. It translates to CASSPPEGSQPQHF. The chain carries TRBV28 and TRBJ1-5; D gene ambiguous. Looked up from germline, CDR1 is MDHEN and CDR2 is SYDVKM. The CDR3 has 14 residues. V lost 5 bases and J 6 bases, leaving 14 bases between the germline ends. The variable domain in full, completed from reference TRBV28 and TRBJ1-5, reads DVKVTQSSRYLVKRTGEKVFLECVQDMDHENMFWYRQDPGLGLRLIYFSYDVKMKEKGDIPEGYSVSREKKERFSLILESASTNQTSMYLCASSPPEGSQPQHFGDGTRLSIL.

This CDR3 reads CASTPSWDLNYGYTF. DNA of the CDR3: TGTGCCAGCACTCCTTCCTGGGACTTAAACTATGGCTACACCTTC. The chain has TRBV6-1 and TRBJ1-2; D may be TRBD1 (5 bases). The V end lost 7 bases, the J end lost 2 bases, and 17 bases lay between the germline ends. The CDR3 contains 15 residues. Per germline, CDR1 MNHNS and CDR2 SASEGT.

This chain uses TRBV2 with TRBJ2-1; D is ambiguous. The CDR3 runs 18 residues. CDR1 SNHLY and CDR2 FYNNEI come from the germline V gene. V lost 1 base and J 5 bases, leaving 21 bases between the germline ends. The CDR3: CASSEDPPAAHGNNEQFF. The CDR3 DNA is TGTGCCAGCAGTGAAGACCCCCCAGCCGCCCACGGAAACAATGAGCAGTTCTTC. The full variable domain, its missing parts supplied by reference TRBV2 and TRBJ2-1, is EPEVTQTPSHQVTQMGQEVILRCVPISNHLYFYWYRQILGQKVEFLVSFYNNEISEKSEIFDDQFSVERPDGSNFTLKIRSTKLEDSAMYFCASSEDPPAAHGNNEQFFGPGTRLTVL.

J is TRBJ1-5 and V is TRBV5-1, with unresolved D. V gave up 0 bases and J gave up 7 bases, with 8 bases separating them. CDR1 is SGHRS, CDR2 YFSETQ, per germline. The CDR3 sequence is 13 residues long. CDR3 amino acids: CASSLVADQPQHF. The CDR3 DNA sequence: TGCGCCAGCAGCTTGGTAGCCGACCAGCCCCAGCATTTT.

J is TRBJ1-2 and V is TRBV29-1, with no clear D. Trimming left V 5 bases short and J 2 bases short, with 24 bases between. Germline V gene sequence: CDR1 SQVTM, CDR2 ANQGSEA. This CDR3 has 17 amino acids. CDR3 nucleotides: TGCAGCGTTACCCACAGAGCGAGCTTTAGTTGGAACTATGGCTACACCTTC. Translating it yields CSVTHRASFSWNYGYTF.

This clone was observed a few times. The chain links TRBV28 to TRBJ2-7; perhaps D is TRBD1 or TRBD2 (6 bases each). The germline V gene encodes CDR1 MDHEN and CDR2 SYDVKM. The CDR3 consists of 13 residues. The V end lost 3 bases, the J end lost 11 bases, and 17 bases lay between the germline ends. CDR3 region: CASSFGAGEVKYF. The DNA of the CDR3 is TGTGCCAGCAGTTTCGGAGCAGGGGAGGTAAAGTACTTC.

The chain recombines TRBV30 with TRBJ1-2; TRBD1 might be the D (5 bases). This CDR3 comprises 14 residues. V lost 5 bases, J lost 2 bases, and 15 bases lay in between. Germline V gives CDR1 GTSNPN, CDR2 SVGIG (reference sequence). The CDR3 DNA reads TGTGCCTGGGGGGTCGGACACCTAAACTATGGCTACACCTTC. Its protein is CAWGVGHLNYGYTF.

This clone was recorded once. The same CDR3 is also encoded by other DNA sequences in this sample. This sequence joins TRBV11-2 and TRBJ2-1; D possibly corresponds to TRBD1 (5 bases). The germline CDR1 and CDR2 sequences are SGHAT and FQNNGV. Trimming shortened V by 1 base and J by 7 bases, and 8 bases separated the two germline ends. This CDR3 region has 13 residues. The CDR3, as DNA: TGTGCCAGCAGCTTAGGCCAGGGAAATGAGCAGTTCTTC. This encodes CASSLGQGNEQFF. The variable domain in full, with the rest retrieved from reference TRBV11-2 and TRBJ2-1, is EAGVAQSPRYKIIEKRQSVAFWCNPISGHATLYWYQQILGQGPKLLIQFQNNGVVDDSQLPKDRFSAERLKGVDSTLKIQPAKLEDSAVYLCASSLGQGNEQFFGPGTRLTVL.

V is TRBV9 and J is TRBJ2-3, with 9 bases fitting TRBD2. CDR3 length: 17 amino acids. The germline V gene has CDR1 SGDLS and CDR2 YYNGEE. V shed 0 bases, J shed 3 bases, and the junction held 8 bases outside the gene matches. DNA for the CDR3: TGTGCCAGCAGCGTAGCTTCGGGGACTAGCAGGACAGATACGCAGTATTTT. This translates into CASSVASGTSRTDTQYF.

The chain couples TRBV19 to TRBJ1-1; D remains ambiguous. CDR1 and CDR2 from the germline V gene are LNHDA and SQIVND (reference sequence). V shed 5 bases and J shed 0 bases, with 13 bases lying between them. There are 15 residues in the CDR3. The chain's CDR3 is CASSPPGRVNTEAFF. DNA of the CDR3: TGTGCCAGTAGTCCCCCCGGACGAGTGAACACTGAAGCTTTCTTT.

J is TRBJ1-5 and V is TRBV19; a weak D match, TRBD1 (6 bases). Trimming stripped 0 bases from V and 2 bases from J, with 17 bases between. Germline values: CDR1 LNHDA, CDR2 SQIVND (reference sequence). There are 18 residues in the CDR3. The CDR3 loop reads CASSIEGVMAGGNQPQHF. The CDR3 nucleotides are TGTGCCAGTAGTATAGAGGGAGTTATGGCAGGGGGCAATCAGCCCCAGCATTTT.

The CDR3 coding sequence is TGTGCCAGCAGCTCCTACTTGAACACTGAAGCTTTCTTT. Amino acids: CASSSYLNTEAFF. V is TRBV9 and J is TRBJ1-1; D not certain. CDR1 is SGDLS, CDR2 YYNGEE, per germline. V was cut by 4 bases and J by 0 bases, with 7 bases left in between. CDR3 size: 13 residues.

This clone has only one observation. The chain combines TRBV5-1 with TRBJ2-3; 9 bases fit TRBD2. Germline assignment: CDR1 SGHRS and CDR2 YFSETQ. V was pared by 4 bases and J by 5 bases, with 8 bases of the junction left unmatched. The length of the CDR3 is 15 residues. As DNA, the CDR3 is TGCGCCAGCAGCCAGGTCAGCGGGGGGATAGATACGCAGTATTTT. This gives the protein CASSQVSGGIDTQYF.

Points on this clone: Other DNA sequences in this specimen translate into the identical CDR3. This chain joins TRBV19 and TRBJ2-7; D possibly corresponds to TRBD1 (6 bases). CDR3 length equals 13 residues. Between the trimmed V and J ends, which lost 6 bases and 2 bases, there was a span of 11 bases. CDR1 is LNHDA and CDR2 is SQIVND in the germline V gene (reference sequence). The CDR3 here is CASSPGQTYEQYF. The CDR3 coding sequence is TGTGCCAGTAGCCCTGGACAGACCTACGAGCAGTACTTC.

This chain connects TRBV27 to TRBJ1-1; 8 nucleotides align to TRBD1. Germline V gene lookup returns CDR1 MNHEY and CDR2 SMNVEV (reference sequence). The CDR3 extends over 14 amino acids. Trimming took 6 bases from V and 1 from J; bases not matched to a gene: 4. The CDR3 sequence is CASSPGGANTEAFF. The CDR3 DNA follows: TGTGCCAGCAGCCCAGGGGGCGCGAACACTGAAGCTTTCTTT.

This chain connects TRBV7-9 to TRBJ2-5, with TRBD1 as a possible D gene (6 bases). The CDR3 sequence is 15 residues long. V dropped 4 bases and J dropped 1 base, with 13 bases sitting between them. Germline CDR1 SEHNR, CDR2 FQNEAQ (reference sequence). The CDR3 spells CASSSKTGIQETQYF. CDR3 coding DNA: TGTGCCAGCAGCTCAAAGACAGGAATCCAAGAGACCCAGTACTTC.

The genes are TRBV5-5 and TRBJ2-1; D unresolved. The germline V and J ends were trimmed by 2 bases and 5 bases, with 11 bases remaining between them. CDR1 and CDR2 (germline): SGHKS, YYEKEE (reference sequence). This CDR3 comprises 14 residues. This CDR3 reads CASSFDEQNNEQFF. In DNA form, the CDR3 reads TGTGCCAGCAGCTTCGATGAACAGAACAATGAGCAGTTCTTC.